What follows is one T cell receptor (beta chain) and its context. What it binds is not known. This entry is derived from a study of vaccination effects on CD4 cells after COVID-19. Assay used: immunoSEQ multiplex PCR; TCRdb lists only in-frame clones, some missing. The sample holds 30,000 or so clones, 73% seen once. The CDR3 loop spans 17 amino acids. After removal of 0 bases from V and 6 bases from J, the junction contained 11 bases not matched to a gene. Germline V CDR1 and CDR2: SGHDT, YYEEEE. Antigen-specific CD4+ T cells expanded by the ViraFEST assay with viral peptide pools were then sequenced. Following culture for approximately 11 days, CD4+ T cells were isolated. Participants got two doses of BNT162b2 or mRNA-1273 vaccine. Half the medium was replaced with IL-2 medium on days 3 and 7. General study results and limits: Clonal contraction was marked in infection- and vaccine-induced clones late after vaccination.

The sample was CD4+ T cells from PBMCs cultured with HCoV-NL63 spike peptides, taken after COVID-19 vaccination. This chain uses TRBV5-6 with TRBJ2-5, with 10 bases fitting TRBD2. The sequence came from a human donor who received a COVID-19 vaccine. CDR3 residues: CASSLVPLAGDIKTQYF. In DNA form, the CDR3 reads TGTGCCAGCAGCTTGGTCCCCCTAGCGGGAGATATAAAGACCCAGTACTTC.